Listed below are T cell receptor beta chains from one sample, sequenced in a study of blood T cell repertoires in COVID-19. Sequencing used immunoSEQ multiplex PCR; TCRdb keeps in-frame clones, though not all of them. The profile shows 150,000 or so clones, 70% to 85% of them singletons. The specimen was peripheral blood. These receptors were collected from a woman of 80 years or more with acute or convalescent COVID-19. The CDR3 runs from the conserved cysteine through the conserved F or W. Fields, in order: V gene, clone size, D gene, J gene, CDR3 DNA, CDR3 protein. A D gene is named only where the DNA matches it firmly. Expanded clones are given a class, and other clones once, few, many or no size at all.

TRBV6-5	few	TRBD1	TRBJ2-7	TGTGCCAGCGGTACAGGGGATATCTCCTACGAGCAGTACTTC	CASGTGDISYEQYF
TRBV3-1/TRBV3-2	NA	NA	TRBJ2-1	TGTGCCAGCAGACAGAGGCTAGCCAATGAGCAGTTCTTC	CASRQRLANEQFF
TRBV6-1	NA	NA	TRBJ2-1	TGTGCCAGCAGTGAAGCGGGTCAGGATCAGTTCTTC	CASSEAGQDQFF
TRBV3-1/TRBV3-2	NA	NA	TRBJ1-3	TGTGCCAGCAGCCAAAGGGGATCTGGAAACACCATATATTTT	CASSQRGSGNTIYF
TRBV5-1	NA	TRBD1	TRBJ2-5	TGCGCCAGCAGCTTCGGACAGGGTGAGACCCAGTACTTC	CASSFGQGETQYF
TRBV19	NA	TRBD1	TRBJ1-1	TGTGCCAGTAGGGATCTGACAGGGATCACTGAAGCTTTCTTT	CASRDLTGITEAFF
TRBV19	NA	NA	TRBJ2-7	TGTGCCAGTAGCGCCGCAAAACAGGGTCCCCTCTACGAGCAGTACTTC	CASSAAKQGPLYEQYF
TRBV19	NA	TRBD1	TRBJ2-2	TGTGCCAGTACAGTCGGGACAGTTCACGCCGGGGAGCTGTTTTTT	CASTVGTVHAGELFF
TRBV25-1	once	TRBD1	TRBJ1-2	TGTGCCAGCAGTGAATCCGGGACAGGGGGCTATGGCTACACCTTC	CASSESGTGGYGYTF
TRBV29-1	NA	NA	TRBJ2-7	TGCAGCGGCGGGGTGTCCTACGAGCAGTACTTC	CSGGVSYEQYF
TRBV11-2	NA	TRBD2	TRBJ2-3	TGTGCCAGCAGCTTAGTCCCTAGCGGGAGCACAGATACGCAGTATTTT	CASSLVPSGSTDTQYF
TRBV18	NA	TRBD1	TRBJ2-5	TGTGCCAGCTCACCCCGGGACAGCCAAGAGACCCAGTACTTC	CASSPRDSQETQYF
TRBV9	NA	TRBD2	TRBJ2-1	TGTGCCAGCAGCCTGGGGACTAGCGGGAGCAATGAGCAGTTCTTC	CASSLGTSGSNEQFF
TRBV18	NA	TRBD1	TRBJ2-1	TGTGCCAGCTCACCTCAGGGGGATGAGCAGTTCTTC	CASSPQGDEQFF
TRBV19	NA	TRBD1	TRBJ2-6	TGTGCCAGTAGTATACTAGGGTCAGGGGGACAAGTAAGAGGAGGCTCTGGGGCCAACGTCCTGACTTTC	CASSILGSGGQVRGGSGANVLTF
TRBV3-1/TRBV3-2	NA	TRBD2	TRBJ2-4	TGTGCCAGCAGCCAAGGTACCCGACTAGCGGGAGTAGCCAAAAACATTCAGTACTTC	CASSQGTRLAGVAKNIQYF
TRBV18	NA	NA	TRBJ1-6	TGTGCCAGCTCACCTAGTAGGGGCCCCTATAATTCACCCCTCCACTTT	CASSPSRGPYNSPLHF
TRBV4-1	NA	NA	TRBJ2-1	TGCGCCAGCAGCCAAGATCTGGCACAGAATGAGCAGTTCTTC	CASSQDLAQNEQFF
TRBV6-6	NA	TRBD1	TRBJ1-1	TGTGCCAGCAGCCTCAGGGGGCTCGGTACTGAAGCTTTCTTT	CASSLRGLGTEAFF
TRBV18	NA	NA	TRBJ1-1	TGTGCCAGCTCACCCCAAGACAGGAACACTGAAGCTTTCTTT	CASSPQDRNTEAFF
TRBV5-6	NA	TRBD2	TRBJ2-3	TGTGCCAGCAGCTTTCGTACTAGCGGGGGCACAGATACGCAGTATTTT	CASSFRTSGGTDTQYF
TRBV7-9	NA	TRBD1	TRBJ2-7	TGTGCCAGCAGCCTCCCTTCCGGGACAGGGAGCTACGAGCAGTACTTC	CASSLPSGTGSYEQYF
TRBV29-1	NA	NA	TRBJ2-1	TGCAGCGCCATGGCTGGTCAAAGAAATGAGCAGTTCTTC	CSAMAGQRNEQFF
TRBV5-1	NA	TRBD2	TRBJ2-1	TGCGCCAGCAGCTTGGATGGGCGGGAGGGGTTCTTC	CASSLDGREGFF
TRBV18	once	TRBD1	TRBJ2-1	TGTGCCAGCTCACCACAGGGGGCCCATGAGCAGTTCTTC	CASSPQGAHEQFF
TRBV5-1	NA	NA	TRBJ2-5	TGCGCCAGCGGTCAGTCTGGAGAGACCCAGTACTTC	CASGQSGETQYF
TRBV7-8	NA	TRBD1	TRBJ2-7	TGTGCCAGCAGCTTAGCCGGGACAGGGGGATCCTACGAGCAGTACTTC	CASSLAGTGGSYEQYF
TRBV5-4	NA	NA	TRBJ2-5	TGTGCCAGCAGCTATGACTTAAGGTCGCAAGAGACCCAGTACTTC	CASSYDLRSQETQYF
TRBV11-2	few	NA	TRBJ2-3	TGTGCCAGCAGCTCCTACACAGATACGCAGTATTTT	CASSSYTDTQYF
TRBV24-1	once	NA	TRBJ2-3	TGTGCCACCACAACCAGGGATATCAGCACAGATACGCAGTATTTT	CATTTRDISTDTQYF
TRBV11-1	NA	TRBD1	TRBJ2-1	TGTGCCAGCAGCGGGACAGGGTCTGGTAGTGAGCAGTTCTTC	CASSGTGSGSEQFF
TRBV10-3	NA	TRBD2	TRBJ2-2	TGTGCCATCAGTGAGCCAGTAGCGGGAGGTAACACCGGGGAGCTGTTTTTT	CAISEPVAGGNTGELFF
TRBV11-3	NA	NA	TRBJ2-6	TGTGCCAGCAGCGAGACTGGGGCCAACGTCCTGACTTTC	CASSETGANVLTF
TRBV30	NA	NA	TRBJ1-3	TGTGCCTGGAGGGATACAGGGTTCGCTGGAAACACCATATATTTT	CAWRDTGFAGNTIYF
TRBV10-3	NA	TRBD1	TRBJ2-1	TGTGCCATCAGGGGGGACAGTGGATCCTACAATGAGCAGTTCTTC	CAIRGDSGSYNEQFF
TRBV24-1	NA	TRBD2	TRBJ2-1	TGTGCCACCCAGGAAGCGGGAGGAGGGAATGAGCAGTTCTTC	CATQEAGGGNEQFF
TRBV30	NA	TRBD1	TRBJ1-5	TGTGCCTGGAGTCCGGGACAGGGAGGTAGGGCCCAGCATTTT	CAWSPGQGGRAQHF
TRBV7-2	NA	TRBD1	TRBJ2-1	TGTGCCAGCAGCTTAACAGGGGCGTACAATGAGCAGTTCTTC	CASSLTGAYNEQFF
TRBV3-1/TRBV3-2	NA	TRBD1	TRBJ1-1	TGTGCCAGCGAGGGACAGCAGAACACTGAAGCTTTCTTT	CASEGQQNTEAFF
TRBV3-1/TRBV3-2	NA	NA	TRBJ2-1	TGTGCCAGCAGCCAACCCCGGACTGGCGACAATGAGCAGTTCTTC	CASSQPRTGDNEQFF
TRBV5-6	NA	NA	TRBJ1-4	TGTGCCAGCAGCTCTTTACAACAGGGTGGGAATGAAAAACTGTTTTTT	CASSSLQQGGNEKLFF
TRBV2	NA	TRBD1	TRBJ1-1	TGTGCCAGCAGGCGACAGGGTGACAGCACTGAAGCTTTCTTT	CASRRQGDSTEAFF
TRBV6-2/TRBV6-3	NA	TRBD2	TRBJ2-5	TGTGCCAGCAGTTACGGGACTAGCGGGAGGGCCTCCCAAGAGACCCAGTACTTC	CASSYGTSGRASQETQYF
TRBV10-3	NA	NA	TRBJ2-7	TGTGCCATCAGTGAGGTAGGGGGTGGAGAGCAGTACTTC	CAISEVGGGEQYF
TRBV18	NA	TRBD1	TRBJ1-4	TGTGCCAGCTCACCACAGCCGGGACAGGACGCTGAAAAACTGTTTTTT	CASSPQPGQDAEKLFF
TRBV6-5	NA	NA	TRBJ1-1	TGTGCCAGCAGGGTCGGAGGGGCCCTTAACACTGAAGCTTTCTTT	CASRVGGALNTEAFF
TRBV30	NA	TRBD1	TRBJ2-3	TGTGCCTCTCGAGGGGAGACAGGGCGCCCTCTTAGCACAGATACGCAGTATTTT	CASRGETGRPLSTDTQYF
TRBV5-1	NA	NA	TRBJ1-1	TGCGCCAGCAGCGGGACATCTGAAGCTTTCTTT	CASSGTSEAFF